The sequence of this TCR beta chain was determined in a study of T cells in Graves' hyperthyroidism and ophthalmopathy. In its sample, this clonotype was seen many times. Germline V gives CDR1 LNHDA, CDR2 SQIVND (reference sequence). The CDR3 has 16 amino acids. J was trimmed by 2 bases and V by 3 bases; bases with no gene match: 5. Researchers amplified the TCR beta CDR3 regions from RNA transcripts. The HTBI set primed first-round TCR CDR3 RT-PCR. A single record per CDR3 protein comes from TCRdb applying MiXCR to the multiplex PCR reads. The sample includes 300,000 to 400,000 distinct CDR3 sequences, about 15% of them seen just once.

The rearrangement links TRBV19 to TRBJ1-1, with 11 bases aligning to TRBD1. This sequence originates from a woman in her fifties or sixties with Graves' hyperthyroidism. Sequenced material: blood. The chain's CDR3 is CASSIGQGAGNTEAFF. As DNA, the CDR3 is TGTGCCAGTAGTATCGGACAGGGGGCGGGAAACACTGAAGCTTTCTTT.